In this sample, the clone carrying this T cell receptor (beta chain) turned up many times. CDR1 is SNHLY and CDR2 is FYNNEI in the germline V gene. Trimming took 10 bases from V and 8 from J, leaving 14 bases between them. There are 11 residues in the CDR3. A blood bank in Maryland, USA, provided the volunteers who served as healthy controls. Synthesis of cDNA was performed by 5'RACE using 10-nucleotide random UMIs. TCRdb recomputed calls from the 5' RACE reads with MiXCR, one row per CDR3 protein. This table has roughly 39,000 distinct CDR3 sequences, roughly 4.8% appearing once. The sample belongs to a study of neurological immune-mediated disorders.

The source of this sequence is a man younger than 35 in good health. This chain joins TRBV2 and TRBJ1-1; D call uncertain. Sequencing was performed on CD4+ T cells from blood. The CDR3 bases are TGTGCCACCTCCGGTGGTTACGAAGCTTTCTTT. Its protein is CATSGGYEAFF.